The present TCR beta chain was sequenced within a study of blood T cells in healthy people across ages. Study results and caveats: Getting older went along with TCR beta diversity per million T cells dropping roughly linearly.

Using a J-beta primer mix together with a sample-barcoded 5' primer, a second PCR was run for roughly 7 to 11 cycles. TCRdb ran MiXCR on the 5' RACE reads and lists one entry per CDR3 protein. The repertoire includes 1.5 million or so distinct CDR3 sequences, 40% to 45% of them detected once, and just over 4% sits in the top ten. Trimming shortened V by 1 base and J by 7 bases, and 11 bases separated the two germline ends. Germline V gene data show CDR1 as SGHRS and CDR2 as YFSETQ. This CDR3 is 13 amino acids long. About this clonotype: Its target is unknown.

The donors, healthy Caucasians from Russia, were aged roughly 6 to 90. The sequenced sample was blood. The receptor's source is a woman aged 18-29 years in good health. This chain uses TRBV5-1 with TRBJ1-2; no definite D call. The CDR3 DNA sequence: TGCGCCAGCAGCTTGAGTGGGGAACCTGGCTACACCTTC. It specifies CASSLSGEPGYTF.